This TCR beta chain stems from a study of T cell responses to AZD1222 COVID-19 vaccine. Study results and limitations: The peak T cell response came first, and repertoires were sampled only after it. There were mostly white British donors and more females than males, and clonal diversity was possibly underestimated. Spike-specific TCR breadth and depth grew following two AZD1222 doses. Just a handful of AZD1222 recipients tested seropositive at baseline.

About this clone: Its target is unknown.

Germline CDR1 is MNHEY and CDR2 is SMNVEV (reference sequence). There are 14 residues in the CDR3. V lost 8 bases and J lost 0, with 11 bases in between. TCRdb's copy holds only in-frame clones and misses some; the assay was immunoSEQ multiplex PCR. The sample holds fewer than 150,000 clones, about 90% seen once. This clonotype originated in an adult in good health. The starting material was peripheral blood, obtained on day 0 of AZD1222 vaccination. This rearrangement joins TRBV27 to TRBJ1-5; unclear D gene. The CDR3 reads CASRPGSSNQPQHF. Written as DNA, the CDR3 is TGTGCCAGCCGGCCCGGAAGTAGCAATCAGCCCCAGCATTTT.